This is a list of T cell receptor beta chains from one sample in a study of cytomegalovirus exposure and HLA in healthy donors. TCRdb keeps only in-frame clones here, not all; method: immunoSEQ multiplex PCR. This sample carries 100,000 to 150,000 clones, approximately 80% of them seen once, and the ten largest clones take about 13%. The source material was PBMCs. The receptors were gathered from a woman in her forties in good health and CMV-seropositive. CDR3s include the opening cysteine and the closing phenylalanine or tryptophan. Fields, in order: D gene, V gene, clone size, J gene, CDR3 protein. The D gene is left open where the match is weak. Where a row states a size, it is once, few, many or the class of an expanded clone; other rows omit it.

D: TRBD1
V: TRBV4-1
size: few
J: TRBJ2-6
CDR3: CASSQPGQHSGANVLTF

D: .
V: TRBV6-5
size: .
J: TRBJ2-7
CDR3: CASSPRTRSYEQYF

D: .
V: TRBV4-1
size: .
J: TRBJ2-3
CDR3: CASSPSEARTDTQYF

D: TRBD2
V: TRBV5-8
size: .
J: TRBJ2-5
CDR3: CASSRGGLAGVRETQYF

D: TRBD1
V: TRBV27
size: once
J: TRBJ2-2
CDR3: CASRGTGDTGELFF

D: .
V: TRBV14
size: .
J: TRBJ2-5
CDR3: CASSPAVVGRTQYF

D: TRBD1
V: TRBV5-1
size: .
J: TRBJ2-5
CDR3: CASSFQGRGQETQYF

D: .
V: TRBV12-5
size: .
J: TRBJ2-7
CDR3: CASGLTPPMPAYEQYF

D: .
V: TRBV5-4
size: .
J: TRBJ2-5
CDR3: CASSLRGSRETQYF

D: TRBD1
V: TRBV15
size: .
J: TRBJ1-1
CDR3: CATSRGTVTEAFF

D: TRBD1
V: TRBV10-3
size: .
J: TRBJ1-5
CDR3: CAISRTGGGRFSNQPQHF

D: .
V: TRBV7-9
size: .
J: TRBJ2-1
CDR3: CASSLAGLELYNEQFF

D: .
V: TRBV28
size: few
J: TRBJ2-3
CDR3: CASKGTGRGDTQYF

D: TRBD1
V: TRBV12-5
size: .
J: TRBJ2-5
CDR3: CASGSGQGRETQYF

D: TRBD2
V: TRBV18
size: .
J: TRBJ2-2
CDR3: CASSRAGLAGTGELFF

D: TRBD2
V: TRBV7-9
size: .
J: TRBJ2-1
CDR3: CASSFPTSGGSEQFF

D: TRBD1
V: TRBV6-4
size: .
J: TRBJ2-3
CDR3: CASSDSQGADTQYF

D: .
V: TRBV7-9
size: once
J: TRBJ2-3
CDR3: CASSLDRDTQYF

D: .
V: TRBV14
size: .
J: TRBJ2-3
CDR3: CASSQDLEDTQYF

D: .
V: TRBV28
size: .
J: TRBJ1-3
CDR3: CASSYNRAGNTIYF

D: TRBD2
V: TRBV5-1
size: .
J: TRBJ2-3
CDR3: CASSWGLAGRGMDTQYF

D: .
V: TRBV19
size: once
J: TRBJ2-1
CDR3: CASTTMGGATDNEQFF

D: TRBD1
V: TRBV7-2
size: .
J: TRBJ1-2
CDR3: CASSLGFGDRGNYGYTF

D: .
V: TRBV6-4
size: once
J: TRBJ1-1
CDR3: CASSVSWNTEAFF

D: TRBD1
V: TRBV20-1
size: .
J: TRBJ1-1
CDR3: CSAYRGPEAFF